The 26 T cell receptor beta chains below come from one sample, sequenced in a study of blood T cell repertoires in COVID-19. Here immunoSEQ multiplex PCR was the method, and the copy in TCRdb shows in-frame clones only, minus some. The profile covers roughly 160,000 clones, with 80% to 90% appearing a single time and around 1.1% taken by the ten largest. The sample comprised peripheral blood. The source of these receptors is a man in his forties or fifties with acute or convalescent COVID-19.

This clone was seen only a few times. The V gene is TRBV28, the J gene TRBJ2-4; a weak D match, TRBD2 (5 bases). Trimming cost V 5 bases and J 0 bases, with 14 bases left between them. CDR1 and CDR2 from the germline V gene are MDHEN and SYDVKM. The CDR3 is 16 residues long. CDR3 sequence (DNA): TGTGCCAGCAGTGCCCCCGGCGGGTTAGCCAAAAACATTCAGTACTTC. Amino acids: CASSAPGGLAKNIQYF.

V gene TRBV10-3 combines with J gene TRBJ1-3, with no clear D. This CDR3 is 15 amino acids long. Germline V gene sequence: CDR1 ENHRY, CDR2 SYGVKD. V was cut by 4 bases and J by 3 bases, with 13 bases left in between. Here the CDR3 reads CAISVNGLGGNTIYF. In nucleotides, the CDR3 is TGTGCCATCAGTGTAAACGGGTTGGGTGGAAACACCATATATTTT.

V is TRBV5-4 and J is TRBJ2-7; TRBD1 matches at 8 bases. The CDR3 length is 13 residues. The germline V gene has CDR1 SGHNT and CDR2 YYREEE (reference sequence). Trimming took 6 bases from V and 7 from J; bases not matched to a gene: 9. Here the CDR3 reads CASMETGAGEQYF. The CDR3 region has the DNA TGTGCCAGCATGGAGACAGGGGCGGGGGAGCAGTACTTC.

Note on this clone: Other DNA sequences in the sample encode the same CDR3. J is TRBJ2-5 and V is TRBV6-5; 8 bases map to TRBD2. The CDR3 consists of 12 residues. Germline CDR1 is MNHEY and CDR2 is SVGAGI. The junction had 1 base not matched to a gene; V was cut back by 5 bases and J by 5 bases. The CDR3 reads CASSPGGETQYF. DNA of the CDR3: TGTGCCAGCAGTCCGGGGGGGGAGACCCAGTACTTC.

The rearrangement links TRBV21-1 to TRBJ1-4; the table calls TRBD1, which could not be checked here. TRBV21-1 is flagged as a pseudogene. The CDR3 is 12 residues long. The CDR3 DNA reads TGTGCCGGACCGACAGGTGGCGAAAAACTGTTTTTT. Translating it yields CAGPTGGEKLFF.

The chain links TRBV9 to TRBJ1-4; 8 positions agree with TRBD1. The CDR3 length is 16 residues. Trimming at V came to 4 bases and at J to 5 bases, leaving 10 bases not matched to a gene. In germline, CDR1 is SGDLS, CDR2 YYNGEE. The CDR3 region has the DNA TGTGCCAGCAGCCCCAGGTCGACAGGGGAGAATGAAAAACTGTTTTTT. Its translation: CASSPRSTGENEKLFF.

There are many counts of this clone. V usage is TRBV4-2 and J usage is TRBJ2-7; 8 bases are shared with TRBD1. J lost 0 bases, V lost 0 bases, and 1 base had no gene match. The CDR3 has 15 amino acids. Germline V gene data show CDR1 as LGHNA and CDR2 as YNFKEQ. For the CDR3, the DNA is TGTGCCAGCAGCCAAGACACAGGGGGCTCCTACGAGCAGTACTTC. Amino acid sequence: CASSQDTGGSYEQYF.

The V and J genes are TRBV9 and TRBJ1-1, with a weak D call TRBD1 (6 bases). V shed 4 bases and J shed 0 bases, with 13 bases lying between them. This CDR3 region has 15 residues. Germline V gives CDR1 SGDLS, CDR2 YYNGEE. The CDR3 DNA follows: TGTGCCAGCAGCAACAAAGGGGGAATGAACACTGAAGCTTTCTTT. It specifies CASSNKGGMNTEAFF.

The V and J genes are TRBV19 and TRBJ1-5; the D is unclear. Germline CDR1 is LNHDA and CDR2 is SQIVND (reference sequence). The CDR3 sequence is 15 residues long. V lost 8 bases to trimming and J lost 2 bases, with 16 bases between them. CDR3 DNA sequence: TGTGCCAGTTCGGGTCTAGTCGTCGGCAATCAGCCCCAGCATTTT. It encodes CASSGLVVGNQPQHF. Drawing the rest from reference TRBV19 and TRBJ1-5, the complete variable domain is DGGITQSPKYLFRKEGQNVTLSCEQNLNHDAMYWYRQDPGQGLRLIYYSQIVNDFQKGDIAEGYSVSREKKESFPLTVTSAQKNPTAFYLCASSGLVVGNQPQHFGDGTRLSIL.

This rearrangement joins TRBV15 to TRBJ2-1; D call uncertain. This CDR3 has 13 residues. Trimming took 0 bases from V and 9 from J, leaving 9 bases between them. CDR1 is LNHNV, CDR2 YYDKDF, per germline (reference sequence). CDR3 amino acids: CATSRDMRGEQFF. CDR3 coding DNA: TGTGCCACCAGCAGAGATATGAGAGGTGAGCAGTTCTTC. The full variable domain, rest sourced from reference TRBV15 and TRBJ2-1, is DAMVIQNPRYQVTQFGKPVTLSCSQTLNHNVMYWYQQKSSQAPKLLFHYYDKDFNNEADTPDNFQSRRPNTSFCFLDIRSPGLGDTAMYLCATSRDMRGEQFFGPGTRLTVL.

This clone appeared a single time. The J gene is TRBJ1-1, the V gene TRBV12-3 or TRBV12-4, with D hard to call. Trimming cost V 3 bases and J 1 base, with 6 bases left between them. The CDR3 loop spans 13 amino acids. CDR3 residues: CASSLGRNTEAFF. In DNA, the CDR3 is TGTGCCAGCAGTTTGGGGAGGAACACTGAAGCTTTCTTT.

The J gene is TRBJ1-5, the V gene TRBV6-5, with TRBD1 matching 7 bases. V shed 7 bases, J shed 4 bases, and the junction held 4 bases outside the gene matches. Germline V CDR1 and CDR2: MNHEY, SVGAGI. CDR3 size: 13 residues. CDR3 nucleotide sequence: TGTGCCAGCACCTGGGGACAGAATCAGCCCCAGCATTTT. Protein sequence: CASTWGQNQPQHF.

The rearrangement uses TRBV30 and TRBJ1-3, with a possible D match to TRBD1 (6 bases). CDR3 length: 15 residues. Trimming left V 2 bases short and J 3 bases short, with 14 bases between. CDR1 and CDR2 from the germline V gene are GTSNPN and SVGIG (reference sequence). CDR3 protein: CAWSPGEIHGNTIYF. The DNA for the CDR3 is TGTGCCTGGAGTCCAGGGGAAATACATGGAAACACCATATATTTT. Looking up the rest from reference TRBV30 and TRBJ1-3 gives the full variable domain: SQTIHQWPATLVQPVGSPLSLECTVEGTSNPNLYWYRQAAGRGLQLLFYSVGIGQISSEVPQNLSASRPQDRQFILSSKKLLLSDSGFYLCAWSPGEIHGNTIYFGEGSWLTVV.

The genes are TRBV25-1 and TRBJ2-2; a weak D match, TRBD2 (5 bases). The V end lost 6 bases, the J end lost 3 bases, and 11 bases lay between the germline ends. From germline, CDR1 is MGHDK and CDR2 SYGVNS. The CDR3 is 14 residues long. CDR3: CASRGSGYTGELFF. DNA of the CDR3: TGTGCCAGCAGAGGGAGCGGCTACACCGGGGAGCTGTTTTTT.

This clone appeared a single time. The chain employs TRBV6-5 and TRBJ2-7; maybe TRBD1 (6 bases). Trimming left V 6 bases short and J 2 bases short, with 14 bases between. The CDR3 totals 14 residues. Germline CDR1 reads MNHEY; CDR2 reads SVGAGI. The CDR3 here is CASSLGAPPYEQYF. The CDR3 DNA reads as TGTGCCAGCAGCTTGGGGGCCCCCCCCTACGAGCAGTACTTC.

The sample holds one count of this clone. The rearrangement joins TRBV9 to TRBJ2-1, with 14 bases fitting TRBD2. The V gene's germline CDR1 is SGDLS and CDR2 YYNGEE. This CDR3 has 16 residues. V lost 0 bases, J lost 7 bases, and 3 bases stayed unmatched. In DNA form, the CDR3 reads TGTGCCAGCAGCGTAGAAGGGACTAGCGGGGGTAATGAGCAGTTCTTC. Amino acid sequence: CASSVEGTSGGNEQFF.

The chain couples TRBV3-1 (or the pseudogene TRBV3-2) to TRBJ2-1; 16 nucleotides align to TRBD2. Trimming cost V 3 bases and J 7 bases; bases outside gene matches: 9. The CDR3 is 18 residues long. Germline V CDR1 and CDR2: LGHDT, YNNKEL (reference sequence). CDR3 nucleotide sequence: TGTGCCAGCAGCCACCAGGGACTAGCGGGGGGGCTCGTTAATGAGCAGTTCTTC. Protein: CASSHQGLAGGLVNEQFF.

The chain employs TRBV28 and TRBJ2-7; 9 bases line up with TRBD1. The germline V gene encodes CDR1 MDHEN and CDR2 SYDVKM. This CDR3 is 15 amino acids long. Trimming removed 3 bases from V and 2 bases from J; junction bases left unmatched: 5. The CDR3 DNA sequence: TGTGCCAGCAGTTTCGGACAGGGGTCCCCCTACGAGCAGTACTTC. Protein sequence: CASSFGQGSPYEQYF.

In DNA form, the CDR3 reads TGTGCCAGCAGCCGACTAGGCAATGAGCAGTTCTTC. This codes for CASSRLGNEQFF. V gene TRBV11-2 combines with J gene TRBJ2-1; D possibly corresponds to TRBD2 (6 bases). Trimming cost V 5 bases and J 6 bases, with 8 bases left between them. Germline CDR1 SGHAT, CDR2 FQNNGV. The CDR3 has 12 amino acids.

The chain has TRBV20-1 and TRBJ2-1; D unresolved. Between the trimmed V and J ends, which lost 6 bases and 8 bases, there was a span of 11 bases. CDR1 is DFQATT, CDR2 SNEGSKA, per germline (reference sequence). This CDR3 region has 11 residues. The CDR3 region is CSAIIVDEQFF. The CDR3 nucleotides are TGCAGTGCGATTATAGTGGATGAGCAGTTCTTC.

This chain connects TRBV6-5 to TRBJ2-7; 7 bases align to TRBD1. There are 11 residues in the CDR3. Germline V lookup: CDR1 MNHEY, CDR2 SVGAGI. Trimming removed 8 bases from V and 4 bases from J; junction bases left unmatched: 2. The DNA for the CDR3 is TGTGCCAGCGGACAGGATTACGAGCAGTACTTC. Translated: CASGQDYEQYF.

The chain carries TRBV14 and TRBJ2-1, with unresolved D. The germline CDR1 and CDR2 sequences are SGHDN and FVKESK. The CDR3 extends over 11 amino acids. The V gene lost 3 bases and the J gene lost 9 bases, with 6 bases spanning the gap. CDR3 sequence (DNA): TGTGCCAGCAGCCAGGGCCGTGAGCAGTTCTTC. Its translation is CASSQGREQFF.

This clone was observed a single time. V is TRBV6-2 or TRBV6-3 and J is TRBJ2-3; TRBD1 or TRBD2 may be the D gene (6 bases each). From germline, CDR1 is MNHEY and CDR2 SVGEGT. CDR3 length: 14 residues. Trimming left V 4 bases short and J 4 bases short, with 12 bases between. The DNA of the CDR3 is TGTGCCAGCAGTTCCTCGGGGGCTTCAGATACGCAGTATTTT. Translated: CASSSSGASDTQYF.

This chain joins TRBV7-2 and TRBJ2-5; 7 nucleotides agree with TRBD1. The germline V gene has CDR1 SGHTA and CDR2 FQGNSA. Losses at the gene ends were 7 bases for V and 2 bases for J; bases not matched to a gene: 10. The CDR3 is 15 amino acids. CDR3 in amino acids: CASTLGRDRQETQYF. As DNA, the CDR3 is TGTGCCAGCACCCTTGGCCGGGACAGACAAGAGACCCAGTACTTC.

V usage is TRBV7-9 and J usage is TRBJ2-7, with TRBD1 matching 10 bases. The V gene's germline CDR1 is SEHNR and CDR2 FQNEAQ (reference sequence). Germline trimming cut 8 bases from V and 6 bases from J; bases unmatched to any gene: 10. The CDR3 length is 14 residues. CDR3 sequence: CASYFGGQGGEQYF. For the CDR3, the DNA is TGTGCCAGCTACTTCGGAGGACAGGGGGGCGAGCAGTACTTC.

The chain is built from TRBV28 and TRBJ2-7; D is unresolved. The germline CDR1 and CDR2 sequences are MDHEN and SYDVKM. V was trimmed by 5 bases and J by 3 bases, leaving 20 bases between them. The CDR3 sequence is 16 residues long. The CDR3 sequence is CASSKGPRLSRYEQYF. In nucleotides, the CDR3 is TGTGCCAGCAGTAAAGGCCCTAGACTCAGCCGCTACGAGCAGTACTTC. The variable domain in full, completed from reference TRBV28 and TRBJ2-7, reads DVKVTQSSRYLVKRTGEKVFLECVQDMDHENMFWYRQDPGLGLRLIYFSYDVKMKEKGDIPEGYSVSREKKERFSLILESASTNQTSMYLCASSKGPRLSRYEQYFGPGTRLTVT.